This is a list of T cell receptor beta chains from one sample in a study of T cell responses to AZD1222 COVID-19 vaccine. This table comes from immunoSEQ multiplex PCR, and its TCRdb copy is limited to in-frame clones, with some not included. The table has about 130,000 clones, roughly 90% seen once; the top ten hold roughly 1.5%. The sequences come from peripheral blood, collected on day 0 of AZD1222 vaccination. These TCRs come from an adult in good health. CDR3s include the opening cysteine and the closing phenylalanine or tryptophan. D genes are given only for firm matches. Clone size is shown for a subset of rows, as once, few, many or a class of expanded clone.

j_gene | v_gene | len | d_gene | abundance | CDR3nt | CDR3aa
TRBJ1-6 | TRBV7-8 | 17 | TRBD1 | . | TGTGCCAGCAGCTTAAAGGAGGGGGCAACCTATAATTCACCCCTCCACTTT | CASSLKEGATYNSPLHF
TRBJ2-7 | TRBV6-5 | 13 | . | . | TGTGCCAGCAGCCCCCCGCAGGGAAGGGAGCAGTACTTC | CASSPPQGREQYF
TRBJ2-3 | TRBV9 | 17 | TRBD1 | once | TGTGCCAGCAGCGCCCTGGGACAGGAGTTTAGCACAGATACGCAGTATTTT | CASSALGQEFSTDTQYF
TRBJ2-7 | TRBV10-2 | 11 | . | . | TGCGCCAGCAGTGAGTTCCACGAGCAGTACTTC | CASSEFHEQYF
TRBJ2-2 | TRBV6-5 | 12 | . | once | TGTGCCTCAAACTCGAACACCGGGGAGCTGTTTTTT | CASNSNTGELFF
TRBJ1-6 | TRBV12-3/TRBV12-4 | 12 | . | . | TGTGCCAGCAGTTTATCCGATTCACCCCTCCACTTT | CASSLSDSPLHF
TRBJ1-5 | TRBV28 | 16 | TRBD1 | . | TGTGCCAGCAGTAGCCCCGGACAGGGTGAGGTTCAGCCCCAGCATTTT | CASSSPGQGEVQPQHF
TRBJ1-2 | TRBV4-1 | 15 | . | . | TGCGCCAGCAGCCAAGATACGTCACTCTGGGATGGCTACACCTTC | CASSQDTSLWDGYTF
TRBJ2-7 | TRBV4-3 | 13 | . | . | TGCGCCAGCAGCCAAGACAGAACCTACGAGCAGTACTTC | CASSQDRTYEQYF
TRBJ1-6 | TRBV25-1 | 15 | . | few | TGTGCCAGCAGAGCTCCTGGACATCTTGGGTCACCCCTCCACTTT | CASRAPGHLGSPLHF
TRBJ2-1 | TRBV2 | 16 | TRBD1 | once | TGTGCCAGCAGTCTATCCAGGGGGAGCTCCTACAATGAGCAGTTCTTC | CASSLSRGSSYNEQFF
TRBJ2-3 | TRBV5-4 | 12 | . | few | TGTGCCAGCAGCTTACATCAGGATACGCAGTATTTT | CASSLHQDTQYF
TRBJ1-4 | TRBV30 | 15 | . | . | TGTGCCTGGACCAAGGTCGGCAGCTGGGGAGAAAAACTGTTTTTT | CAWTKVGSWGEKLFF
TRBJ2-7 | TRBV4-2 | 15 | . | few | TGTGCCAGCAGCCAAGTCCCTAGGGGGGCCTACGAGCAGTACTTC | CASSQVPRGAYEQYF
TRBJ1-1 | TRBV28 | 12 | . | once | TGTGCCAGCACCCAGGGGAGCACTGAAGCTTTCTTT | CASTQGSTEAFF
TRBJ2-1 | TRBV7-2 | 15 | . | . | TGTGCCAGCAGCTTAGACAGCGGGTCTTACAATGAGCAGTTCTTC | CASSLDSGSYNEQFF
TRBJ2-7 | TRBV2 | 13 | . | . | TGTGCCAGCAACCCCGTAGGATCCTACGAGCAGTACTTC | CASNPVGSYEQYF
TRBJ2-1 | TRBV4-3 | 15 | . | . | TGCGCCAGCAGCCCATTGGGGGGGGGCATGGGTGAGCAGTTCTTC | CASSPLGGGMGEQFF
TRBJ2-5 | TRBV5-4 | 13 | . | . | TGTGCCAGCAGCTTGTTCGGCCGGGAGACCCAGTACTTC | CASSLFGRETQYF
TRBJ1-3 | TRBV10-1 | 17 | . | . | TGCGCCAGCAGTGGGACCGGGACCGCAAACTCTGGAAACACCATATATTTT | CASSGTGTANSGNTIYF
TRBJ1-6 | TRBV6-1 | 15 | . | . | TGTGCCAGCAGTGAAATGATGGGGAACAATTCACCCCTCCACTTT | CASSEMMGNNSPLHF
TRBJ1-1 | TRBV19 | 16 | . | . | TGTGCCAGTAGTATAGTCTGGACCGATTGGGGCACTGAAGCTTTCTTT | CASSIVWTDWGTEAFF
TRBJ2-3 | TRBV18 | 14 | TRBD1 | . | TGTGCCAGCCAGGGACAGTCGGTCCCAGATACGCAGTATTTT | CASQGQSVPDTQYF
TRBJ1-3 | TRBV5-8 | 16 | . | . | TGTGCCAGCAGCCTAGGGACAATCCTCTCTGGAAACACCATATATTTT | CASSLGTILSGNTIYF
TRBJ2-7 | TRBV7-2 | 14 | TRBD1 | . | TGTGCCAGCAGCTCCGGGACAGCCTTCTACGAGCAGTACTTC | CASSSGTAFYEQYF
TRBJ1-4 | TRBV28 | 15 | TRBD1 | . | TGTGCCAGCAGTTCCTTTCGGGACAGGGGTGAAAAACTGTTTTTT | CASSSFRDRGEKLFF
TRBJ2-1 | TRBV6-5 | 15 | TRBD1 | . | TGTGCCAGCAGTTCCGGACAGGGGCGTCCCAATGAGCAGTTCTTC | CASSSGQGRPNEQFF
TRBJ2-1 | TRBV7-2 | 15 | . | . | TGTGCCAGCAGCTTAATGCGGGGTTCTAACAATGAGCAGTTCTTC | CASSLMRGSNNEQFF
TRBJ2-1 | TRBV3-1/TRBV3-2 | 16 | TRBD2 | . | TGTGCCAGCAGCCAAGATCTGAGAGCTAGCGGGGGTTTTGTGTTCTTC | CASSQDLRASGGFVFF
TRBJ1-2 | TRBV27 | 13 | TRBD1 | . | TGTGCCAGCAGTCCACCGACAGGGAATGGCTACACCTTC | CASSPPTGNGYTF
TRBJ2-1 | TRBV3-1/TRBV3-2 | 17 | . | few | TGTGCCAGCAGCCCTCCTCCGGGACACAAACACGACAATGAGCAGTTCTTC | CASSPPPGHKHDNEQFF
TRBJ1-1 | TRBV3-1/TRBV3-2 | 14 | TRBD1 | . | TGTGCCAGCAGCCCCGGACAGGGGAACACTGAAGCTTTCTTT | CASSPGQGNTEAFF
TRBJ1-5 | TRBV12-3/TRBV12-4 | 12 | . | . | TGTGCCAGCAGTTTAGTGTCCGTGCCCCAGCATTTT | CASSLVSVPQHF
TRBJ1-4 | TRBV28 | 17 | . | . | TGTGCCAGCAGTTCCCCCAGGGTGTTCCTCCCTGCTGAAAAACTGTTTTTT | CASSSPRVFLPAEKLFF
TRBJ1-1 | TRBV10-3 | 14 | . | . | TGTGCCATCAGTGAGTCCTTGACGGTCCCTACAGCTTTCTTT | CAISESLTVPTAFF
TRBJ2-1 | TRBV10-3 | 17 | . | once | TGTGCCATCAGCGGGGGGACAGCGAGGCCCCCGTACAATGAGCAGTTCTTC | CAISGGTARPPYNEQFF
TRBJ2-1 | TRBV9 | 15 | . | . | TGTGCCAGCAGCGTAAGGGGGGGCCTAGAAAATGAGCAGTTCTTC | CASSVRGGLENEQFF
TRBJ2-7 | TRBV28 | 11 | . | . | TGTGCCAGCAGTTTATACCGCGAGCAGTACTTC | CASSLYREQYF
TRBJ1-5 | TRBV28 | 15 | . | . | TGTGCCAGCAGTTTATTCGGGCGTCTCGATCAGCCCCAGCATTTT | CASSLFGRLDQPQHF
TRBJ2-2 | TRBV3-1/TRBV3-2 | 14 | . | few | TGTGCCAGCAGCCAAGAGGGTTTCACCGGGGAGCTGTTTTTT | CASSQEGFTGELFF
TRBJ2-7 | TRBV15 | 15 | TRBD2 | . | TGTGCCACCAGCAGAGCTAGCGGGGCGTCCTACGAGCAGTACTTC | CATSRASGASYEQYF
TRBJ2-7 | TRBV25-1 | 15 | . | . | TGTGCCAGCAGTCAGTACGGGGGCATGAACCCCGAGCAGTACTTC | CASSQYGGMNPEQYF
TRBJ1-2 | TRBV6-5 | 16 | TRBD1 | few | TGTGCCAGCAGTTACTCGAAACGACAGGGGTACTATGGCTACACCTTC | CASSYSKRQGYYGYTF
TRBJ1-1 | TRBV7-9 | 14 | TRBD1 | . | TGTGCCAGCAGTTTTTACCAGGGGGGCACTGAAGCTTTCTTT | CASSFYQGGTEAFF
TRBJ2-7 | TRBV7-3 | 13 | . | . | TGTGCCAGCAGCCGATATACTTCCTACGAGCAGTACTTC | CASSRYTSYEQYF
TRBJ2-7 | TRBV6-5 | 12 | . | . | TGTGCCAGCAGGAGAAACAGGGACCAGCAGTACTTC | CASRRNRDQQYF
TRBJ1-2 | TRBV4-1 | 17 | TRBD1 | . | TGCGCCAGCAGCCCGACCAGGACAGGGCCCGATTCCTATGGCTACACCTTC | CASSPTRTGPDSYGYTF
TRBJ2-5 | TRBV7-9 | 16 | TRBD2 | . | TGTGCCAGCAGCTTATGGCTAGCGGGGACTCAAGAGACCCAGTACTTC | CASSLWLAGTQETQYF
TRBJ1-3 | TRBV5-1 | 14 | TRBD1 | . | TGCGCCAGCAGCACAGGGGACTCTGGAAACACCATATATTTT | CASSTGDSGNTIYF
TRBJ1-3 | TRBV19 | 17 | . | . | TGTGCCAGTAGTAACCCCCCCCACACCAATCCGCGGGACACCATATATTTT | CASSNPPHTNPRDTIYF
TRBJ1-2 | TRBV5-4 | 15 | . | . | TGTGCCAGCAGCTCAGTCTCAAGGGTAAACTATGGCTACACCTTC | CASSSVSRVNYGYTF
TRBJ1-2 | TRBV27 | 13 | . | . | TGTGCCAGCAGTTTCGACGGAAACTATGGCTACACCTTC | CASSFDGNYGYTF
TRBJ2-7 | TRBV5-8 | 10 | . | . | TGTGCCAGCCCCCAGGGCGAGCAGTACTTC | CASPQGEQYF
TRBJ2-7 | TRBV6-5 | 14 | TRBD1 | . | TGTGCCAGCAGGATAGCAGGGGGCCCCTACGAGCAGTACTTC | CASRIAGGPYEQYF
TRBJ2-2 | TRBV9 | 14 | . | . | TGTGCCAGCAGCGTAGATGCGGGTGCCGGGGAGCTGTTTTTT | CASSVDAGAGELFF
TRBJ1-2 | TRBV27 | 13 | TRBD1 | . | TGTGCCAGCAGTCCAGACAGGGGGCCTGGCTACACCTTC | CASSPDRGPGYTF
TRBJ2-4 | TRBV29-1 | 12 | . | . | TGCAGCGTTGGGAGGGCTAGGGACATTCAGTACTTC | CSVGRARDIQYF
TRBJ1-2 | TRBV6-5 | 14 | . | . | TGTGCCAGCAGTTACTCGAGCAACAACTATGGCTACACCTTC | CASSYSSNNYGYTF
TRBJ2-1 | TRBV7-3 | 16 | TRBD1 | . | TGTGCCAGCAGCTCAGGGCGGACAGGGTTACGGGGAGAGCAGTTCTTC | CASSSGRTGLRGEQFF